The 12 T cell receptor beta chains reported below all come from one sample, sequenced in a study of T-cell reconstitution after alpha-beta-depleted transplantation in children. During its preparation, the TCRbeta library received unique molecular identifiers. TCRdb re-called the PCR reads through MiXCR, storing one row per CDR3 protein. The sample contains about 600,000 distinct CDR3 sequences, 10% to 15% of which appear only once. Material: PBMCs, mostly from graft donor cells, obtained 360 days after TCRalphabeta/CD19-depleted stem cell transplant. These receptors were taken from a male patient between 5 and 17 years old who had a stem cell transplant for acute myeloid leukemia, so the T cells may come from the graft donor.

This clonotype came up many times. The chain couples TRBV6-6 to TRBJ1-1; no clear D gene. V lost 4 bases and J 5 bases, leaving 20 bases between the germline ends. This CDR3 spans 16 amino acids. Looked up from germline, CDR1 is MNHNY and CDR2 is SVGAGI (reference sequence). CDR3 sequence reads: CASSSTGSLRGTEAFF. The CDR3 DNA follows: TGTGCCAGCAGTTCCACCGGGTCTCTCCGGGGAACTGAAGCTTTCTTT.

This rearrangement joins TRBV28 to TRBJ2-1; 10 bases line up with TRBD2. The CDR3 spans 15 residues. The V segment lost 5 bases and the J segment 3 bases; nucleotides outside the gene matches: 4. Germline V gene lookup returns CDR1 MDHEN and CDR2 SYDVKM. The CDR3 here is CASSLAGVRYNEQFF. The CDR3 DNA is TGTGCCAGCAGTCTAGCGGGAGTACGCTACAATGAGCAGTTCTTC.

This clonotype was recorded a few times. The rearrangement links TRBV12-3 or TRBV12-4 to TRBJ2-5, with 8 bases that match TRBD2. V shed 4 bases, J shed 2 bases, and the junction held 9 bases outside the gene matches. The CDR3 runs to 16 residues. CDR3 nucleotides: TGTGCCAGCAGTTCCCCGACTAGCGCGGATCAAGAGACCCAGTACTTC. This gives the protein CASSSPTSADQETQYF.

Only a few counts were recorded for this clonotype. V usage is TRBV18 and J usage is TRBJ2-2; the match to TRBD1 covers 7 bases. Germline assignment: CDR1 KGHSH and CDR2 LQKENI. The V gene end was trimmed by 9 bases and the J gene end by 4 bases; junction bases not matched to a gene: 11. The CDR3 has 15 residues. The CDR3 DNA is TGTGCCAGTTCGTATTTGACAGGGACCACCGGGGAGCTGTTTTTT. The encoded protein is CASSYLTGTTGELFF.

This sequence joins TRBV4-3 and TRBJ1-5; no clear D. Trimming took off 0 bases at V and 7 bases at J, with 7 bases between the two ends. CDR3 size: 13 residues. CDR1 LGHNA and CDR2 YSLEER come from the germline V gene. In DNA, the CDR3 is TGCGCCAGCAGCCAAGATCGGATGCAGCCCCAGCATTTT. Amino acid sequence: CASSQDRMQPQHF.

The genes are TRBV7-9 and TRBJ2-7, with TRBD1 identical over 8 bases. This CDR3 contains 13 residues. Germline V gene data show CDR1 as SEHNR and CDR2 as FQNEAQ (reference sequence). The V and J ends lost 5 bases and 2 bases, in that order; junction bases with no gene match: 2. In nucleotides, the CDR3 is TGTGCCAGCAGCATCAGGGGGCCCTACGAGCAGTACTTC. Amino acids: CASSIRGPYEQYF.

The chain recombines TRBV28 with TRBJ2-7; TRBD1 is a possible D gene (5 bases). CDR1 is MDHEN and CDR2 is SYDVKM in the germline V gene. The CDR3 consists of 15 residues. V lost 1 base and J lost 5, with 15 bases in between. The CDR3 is CASSLSPGQVNEQYF. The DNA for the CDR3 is TGTGCCAGCAGTTTATCCCCAGGACAAGTTAACGAGCAGTACTTC.

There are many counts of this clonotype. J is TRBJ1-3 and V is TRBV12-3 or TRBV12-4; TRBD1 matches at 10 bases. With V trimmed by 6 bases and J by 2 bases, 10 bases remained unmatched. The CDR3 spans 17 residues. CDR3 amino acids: CASSGTGARGPGNTIYF. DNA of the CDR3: TGTGCCAGCAGCGGGACAGGGGCCCGAGGGCCTGGAAACACCATATATTTT.

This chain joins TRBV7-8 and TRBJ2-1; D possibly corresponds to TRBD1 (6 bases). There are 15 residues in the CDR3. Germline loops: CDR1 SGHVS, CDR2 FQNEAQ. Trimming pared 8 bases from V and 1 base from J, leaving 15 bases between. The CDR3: CASVLWGLSYNEQFF. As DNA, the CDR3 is TGTGCCAGCGTCCTGTGGGGGCTTTCCTACAATGAGCAGTTCTTC. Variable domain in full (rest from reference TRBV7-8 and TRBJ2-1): GAGVSQSPRYKVAKRGQDVALRCDPISGHVSLFWYQQALGQGPEFLTYFQNEAQLDKSGLPSDRFFAERPEGSVSTLKIQRTQQEDSAVYLCASVLWGLSYNEQFFGPGTRLTVL.

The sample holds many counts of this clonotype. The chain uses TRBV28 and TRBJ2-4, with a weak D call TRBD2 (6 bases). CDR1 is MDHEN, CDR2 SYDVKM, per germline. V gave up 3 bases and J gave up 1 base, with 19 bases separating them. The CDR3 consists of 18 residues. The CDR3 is CASSFGRSLLWAKNIQYF. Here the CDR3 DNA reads TGTGCCAGCAGTTTCGGGAGATCGTTGCTGTGGGCCAAAAACATTCAGTACTTC.

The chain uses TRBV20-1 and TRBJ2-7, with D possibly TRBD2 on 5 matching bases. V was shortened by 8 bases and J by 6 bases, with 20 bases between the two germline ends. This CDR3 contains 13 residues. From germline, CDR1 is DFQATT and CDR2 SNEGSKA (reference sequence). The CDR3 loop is CSSPVRELGEQYF. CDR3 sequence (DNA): TGCAGTTCCCCCGTGAGGGAATTAGGCGAGCAGTACTTC.

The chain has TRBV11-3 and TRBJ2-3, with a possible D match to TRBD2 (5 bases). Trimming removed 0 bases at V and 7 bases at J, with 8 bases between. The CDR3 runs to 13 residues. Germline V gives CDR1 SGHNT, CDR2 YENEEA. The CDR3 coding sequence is TGTGCCAGCAGCTTAGAACTAGACCATACGCAGTATTTT. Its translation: CASSLELDHTQYF.